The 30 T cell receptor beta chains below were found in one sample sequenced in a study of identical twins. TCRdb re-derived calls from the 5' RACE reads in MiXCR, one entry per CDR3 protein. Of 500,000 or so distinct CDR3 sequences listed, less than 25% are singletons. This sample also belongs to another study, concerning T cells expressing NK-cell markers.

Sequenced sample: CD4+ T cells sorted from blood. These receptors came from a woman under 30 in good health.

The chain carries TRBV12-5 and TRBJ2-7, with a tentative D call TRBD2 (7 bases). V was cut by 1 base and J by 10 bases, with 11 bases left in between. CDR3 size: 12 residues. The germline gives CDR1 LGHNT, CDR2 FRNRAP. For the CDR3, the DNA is TGTGCTAGTGGTTTGGAGGGGGGGAGCCAGTACTTC. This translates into CASGLEGGSQYF.

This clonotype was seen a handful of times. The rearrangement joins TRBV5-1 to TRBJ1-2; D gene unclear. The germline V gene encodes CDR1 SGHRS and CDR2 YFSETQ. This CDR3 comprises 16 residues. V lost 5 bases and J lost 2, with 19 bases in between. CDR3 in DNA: TGCGCCAGCAGATTTCTACCGGGCGCTCGCAACTATGGCTACACCTTC. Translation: CASRFLPGARNYGYTF.

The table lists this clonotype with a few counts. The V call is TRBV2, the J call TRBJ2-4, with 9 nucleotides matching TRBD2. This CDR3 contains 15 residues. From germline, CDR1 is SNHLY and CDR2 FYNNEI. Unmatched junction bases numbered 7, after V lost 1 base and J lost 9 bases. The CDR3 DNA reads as TGTGCCAGCAGTGAAGTCGCGGGGGGGATGGTCATTCAGTACTTC. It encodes CASSEVAGGMVIQYF.

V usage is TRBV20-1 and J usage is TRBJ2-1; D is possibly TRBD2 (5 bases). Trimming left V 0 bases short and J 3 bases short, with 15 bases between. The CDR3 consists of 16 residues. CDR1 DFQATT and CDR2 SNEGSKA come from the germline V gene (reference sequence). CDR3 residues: CSAREIRGTGYNEQFF. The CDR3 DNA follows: TGCAGTGCTAGAGAGATTCGGGGAACGGGCTACAATGAGCAGTTCTTC.

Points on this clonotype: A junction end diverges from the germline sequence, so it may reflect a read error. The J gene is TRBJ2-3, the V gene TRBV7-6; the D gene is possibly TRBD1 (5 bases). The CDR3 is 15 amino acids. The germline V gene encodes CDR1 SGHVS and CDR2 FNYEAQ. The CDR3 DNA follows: TGTGCCAGCAGCCTGGGGCCGCAAGGAGCAGATACGCAGTGTTTT. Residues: CASSLGPQGADTQCF.

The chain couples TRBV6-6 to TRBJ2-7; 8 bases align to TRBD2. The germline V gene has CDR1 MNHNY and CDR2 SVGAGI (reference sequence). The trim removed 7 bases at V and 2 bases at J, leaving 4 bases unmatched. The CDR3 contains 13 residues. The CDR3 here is CASKQTSAYEQYF. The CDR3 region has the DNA TGTGCCAGCAAGCAGACTAGCGCCTACGAGCAGTACTTC.

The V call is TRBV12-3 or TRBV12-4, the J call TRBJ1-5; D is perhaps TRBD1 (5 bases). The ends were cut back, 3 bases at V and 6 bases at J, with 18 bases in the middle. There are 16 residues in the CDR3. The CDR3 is CASSFSVGAEAQPQHF. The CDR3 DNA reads TGTGCCAGCAGTTTTAGTGTAGGGGCAGAAGCTCAGCCCCAGCATTTT.

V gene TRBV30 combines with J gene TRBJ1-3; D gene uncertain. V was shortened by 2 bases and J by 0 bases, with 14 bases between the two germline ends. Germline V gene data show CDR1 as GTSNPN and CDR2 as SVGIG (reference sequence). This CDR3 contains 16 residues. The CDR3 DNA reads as TGTGCCTGGAGTCTCGACCTATTGAGCTCTGGAAACACCATATATTTT. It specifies CAWSLDLLSSGNTIYF. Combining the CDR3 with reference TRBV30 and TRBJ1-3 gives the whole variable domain SQTIHQWPATLVQPVGSPLSLECTVEGTSNPNLYWYRQAAGRGLQLLFYSVGIGQISSEVPQNLSASRPQDRQFILSSKKLLLSDSGFYLCAWSLDLLSSGNTIYFGEGSWLTVV.

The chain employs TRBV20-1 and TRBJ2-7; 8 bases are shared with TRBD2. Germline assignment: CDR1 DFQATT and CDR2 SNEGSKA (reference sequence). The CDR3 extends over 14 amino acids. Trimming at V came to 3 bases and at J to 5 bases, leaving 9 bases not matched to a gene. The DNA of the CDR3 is TGCAGTGCTAGGCGGACTAGCATCCCCAACGAGCAGTACTTC. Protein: CSARRTSIPNEQYF.

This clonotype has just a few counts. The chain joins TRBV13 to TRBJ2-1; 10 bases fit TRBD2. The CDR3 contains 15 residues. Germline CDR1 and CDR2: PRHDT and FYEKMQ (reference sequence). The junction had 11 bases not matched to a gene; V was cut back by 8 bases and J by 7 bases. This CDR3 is CASAGGLAGENEQFF. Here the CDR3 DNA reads TGTGCCAGCGCGGGAGGGCTAGCGGGAGAAAATGAGCAGTTCTTC.

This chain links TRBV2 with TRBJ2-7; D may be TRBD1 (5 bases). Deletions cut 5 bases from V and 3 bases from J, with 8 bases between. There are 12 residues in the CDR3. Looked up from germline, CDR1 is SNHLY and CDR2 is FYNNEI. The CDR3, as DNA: TGTGCCAGCAGTACCAGGGACTACGAGCAGTACTTC. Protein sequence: CASSTRDYEQYF.

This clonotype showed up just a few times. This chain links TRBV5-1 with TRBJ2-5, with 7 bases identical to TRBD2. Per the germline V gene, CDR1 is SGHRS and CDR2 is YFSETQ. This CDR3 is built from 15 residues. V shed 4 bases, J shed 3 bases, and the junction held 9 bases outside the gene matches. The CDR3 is CASSPGWGGEETQYF. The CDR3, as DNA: TGCGCCAGCAGCCCAGGGTGGGGGGGTGAAGAGACCCAGTACTTC.

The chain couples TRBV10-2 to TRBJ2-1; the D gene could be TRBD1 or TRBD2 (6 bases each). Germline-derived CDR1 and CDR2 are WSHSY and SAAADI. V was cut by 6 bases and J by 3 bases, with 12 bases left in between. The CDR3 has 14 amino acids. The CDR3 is CASRGGTLYNEQFF. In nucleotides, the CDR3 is TGCGCCAGCAGGGGGGGCACCCTCTACAATGAGCAGTTCTTC.

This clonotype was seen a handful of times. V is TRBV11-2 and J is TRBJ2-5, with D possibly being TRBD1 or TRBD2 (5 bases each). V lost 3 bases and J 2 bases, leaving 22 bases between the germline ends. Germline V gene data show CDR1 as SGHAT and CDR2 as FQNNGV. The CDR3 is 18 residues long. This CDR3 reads CASSLGDRNPIFQETQYF. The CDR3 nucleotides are TGTGCCAGCAGCTTGGGGGACCGCAATCCCATTTTTCAAGAGACCCAGTACTTC. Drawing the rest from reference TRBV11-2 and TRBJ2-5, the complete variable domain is EAGVAQSPRYKIIEKRQSVAFWCNPISGHATLYWYQQILGQGPKLLIQFQNNGVVDDSQLPKDRFSAERLKGVDSTLKIQPAKLEDSAVYLCASSLGDRNPIFQETQYFGPGTRLLVL.

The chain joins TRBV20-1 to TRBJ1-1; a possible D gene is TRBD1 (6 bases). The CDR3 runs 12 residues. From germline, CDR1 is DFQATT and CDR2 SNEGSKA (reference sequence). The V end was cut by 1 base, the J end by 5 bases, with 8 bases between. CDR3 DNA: TGCAGTGCTAGAGTACAGGGAACTGAAGCTTTCTTT. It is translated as CSARVQGTEAFF.

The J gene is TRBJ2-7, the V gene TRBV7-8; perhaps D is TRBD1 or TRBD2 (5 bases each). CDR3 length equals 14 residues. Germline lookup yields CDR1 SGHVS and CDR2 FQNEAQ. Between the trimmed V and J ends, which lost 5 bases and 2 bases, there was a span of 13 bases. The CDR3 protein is CASSKGTVTYEQYF. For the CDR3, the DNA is TGTGCCAGCAGCAAAGGGACGGTTACCTACGAGCAGTACTTC.

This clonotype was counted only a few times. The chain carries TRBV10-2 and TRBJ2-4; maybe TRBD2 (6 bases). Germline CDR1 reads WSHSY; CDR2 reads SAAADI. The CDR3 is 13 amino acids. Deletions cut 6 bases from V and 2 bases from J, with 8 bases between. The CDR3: CASRRETKNIQYF. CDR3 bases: TGCGCCAGCAGACGGGAGACCAAAAACATTCAGTACTTC.

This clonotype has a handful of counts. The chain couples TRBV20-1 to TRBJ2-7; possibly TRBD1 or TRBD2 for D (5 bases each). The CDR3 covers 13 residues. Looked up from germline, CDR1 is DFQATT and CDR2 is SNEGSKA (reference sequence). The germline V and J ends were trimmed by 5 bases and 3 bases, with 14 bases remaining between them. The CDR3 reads CSARTGRDYEQYF. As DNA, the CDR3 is TGCAGTGCTCGGACGGGACGAGACTACGAGCAGTACTTC.

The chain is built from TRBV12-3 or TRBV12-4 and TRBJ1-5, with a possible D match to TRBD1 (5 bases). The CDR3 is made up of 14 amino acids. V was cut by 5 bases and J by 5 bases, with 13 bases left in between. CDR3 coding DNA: TGTGCCAGCAGTGGGGGACCGGCCTATCAGCCCCAGCATTTT. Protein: CASSGGPAYQPQHF.

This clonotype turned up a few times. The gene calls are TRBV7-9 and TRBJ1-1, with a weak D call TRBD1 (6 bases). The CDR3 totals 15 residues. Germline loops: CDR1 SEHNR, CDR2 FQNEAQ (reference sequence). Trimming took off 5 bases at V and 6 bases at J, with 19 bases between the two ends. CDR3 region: CASSRRGRGDPEAFF. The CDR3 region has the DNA TGTGCCAGCAGCCGCCGGGGGCGCGGAGATCCTGAAGCTTTCTTT.

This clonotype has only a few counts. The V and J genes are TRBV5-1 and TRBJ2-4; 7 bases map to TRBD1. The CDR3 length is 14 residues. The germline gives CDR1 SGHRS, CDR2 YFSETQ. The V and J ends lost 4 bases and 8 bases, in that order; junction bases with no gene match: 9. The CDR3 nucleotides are TGCGCCAGCAGCGGTACAGGGGCGGGCTACATTCAGTACTTC. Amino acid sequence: CASSGTGAGYIQYF. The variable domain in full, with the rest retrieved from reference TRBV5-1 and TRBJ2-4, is KAGVTQTPRYLIKTRGQQVTLSCSPISGHRSVSWYQQTPGQGLQFLFEYFSETQRNKGNFPGRFSGRQFSNSRSEMNVSTLELGDSALYLCASSGTGAGYIQYFGAGTRLSVL.

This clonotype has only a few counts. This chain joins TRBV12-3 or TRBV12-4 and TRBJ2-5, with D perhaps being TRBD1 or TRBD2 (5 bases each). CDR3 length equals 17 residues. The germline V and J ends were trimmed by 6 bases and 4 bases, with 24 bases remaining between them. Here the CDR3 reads CASSRTHRGQRSETQYF. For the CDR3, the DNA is TGTGCCAGCAGCCGCACCCACCGGGGCCAACGATCAGAGACCCAGTACTTC.

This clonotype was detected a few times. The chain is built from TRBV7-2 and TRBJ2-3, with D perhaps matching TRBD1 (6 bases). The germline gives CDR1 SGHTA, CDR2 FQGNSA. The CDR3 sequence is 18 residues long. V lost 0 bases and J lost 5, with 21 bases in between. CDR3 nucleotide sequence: TGTGCCAGCAGCTTAGCGTTGTTCAGGGGCGCGGGTTTAGATACGCAGTATTTT. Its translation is CASSLALFRGAGLDTQYF.

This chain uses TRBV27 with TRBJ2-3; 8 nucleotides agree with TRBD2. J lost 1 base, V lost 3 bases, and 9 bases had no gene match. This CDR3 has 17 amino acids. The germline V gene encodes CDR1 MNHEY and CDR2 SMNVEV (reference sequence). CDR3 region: CASSFARTSKGTDTQYF. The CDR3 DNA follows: TGTGCCAGCAGTTTCGCTCGGACTAGCAAGGGCACAGATACGCAGTATTTT.

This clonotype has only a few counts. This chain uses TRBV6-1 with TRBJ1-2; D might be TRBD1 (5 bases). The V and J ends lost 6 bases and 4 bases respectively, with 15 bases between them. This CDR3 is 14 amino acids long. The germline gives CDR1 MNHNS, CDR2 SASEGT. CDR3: CASSTPDRFYGYTF. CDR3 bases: TGTGCCAGCAGCACCCCCGACAGATTCTATGGCTACACCTTC.

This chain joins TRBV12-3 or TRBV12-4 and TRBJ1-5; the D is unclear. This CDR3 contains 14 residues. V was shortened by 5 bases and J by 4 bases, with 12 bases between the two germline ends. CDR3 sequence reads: CASSPYPGNQPQHF. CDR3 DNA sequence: TGTGCCAGCAGTCCTTATCCGGGTAATCAGCCCCAGCATTTT.

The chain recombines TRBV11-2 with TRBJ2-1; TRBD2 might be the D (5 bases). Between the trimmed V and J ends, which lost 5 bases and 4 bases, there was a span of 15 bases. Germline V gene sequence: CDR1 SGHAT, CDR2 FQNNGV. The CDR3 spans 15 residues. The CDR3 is CASSQEGRWYNEQFF. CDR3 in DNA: TGTGCCAGCAGCCAAGAGGGCCGGTGGTACAATGAGCAGTTCTTC.

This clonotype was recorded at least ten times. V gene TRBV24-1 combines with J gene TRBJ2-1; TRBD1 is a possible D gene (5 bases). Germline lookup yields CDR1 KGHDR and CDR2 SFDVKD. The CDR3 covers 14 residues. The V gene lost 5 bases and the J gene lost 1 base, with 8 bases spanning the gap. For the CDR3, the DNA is TGTGCCACCAGTGGGGGCGATTCCTACAATGAGCAGTTCTTC. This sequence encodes CATSGGDSYNEQFF.

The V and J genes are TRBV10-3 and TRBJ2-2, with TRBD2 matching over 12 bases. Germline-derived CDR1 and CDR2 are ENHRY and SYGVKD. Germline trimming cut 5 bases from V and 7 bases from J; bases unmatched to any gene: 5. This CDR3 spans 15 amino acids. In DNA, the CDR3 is TGTGCCATCAGTTGGACTAGCGGGACCCACGGGGAGCTGTTTTTT. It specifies CAISWTSGTHGELFF.

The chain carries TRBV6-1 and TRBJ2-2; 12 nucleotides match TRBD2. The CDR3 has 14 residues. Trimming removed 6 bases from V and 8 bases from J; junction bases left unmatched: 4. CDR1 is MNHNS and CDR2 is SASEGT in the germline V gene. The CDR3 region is CASSLAGGRGELFF. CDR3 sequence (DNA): TGTGCCAGCAGCCTAGCGGGAGGGCGGGGGGAGCTGTTTTTT.